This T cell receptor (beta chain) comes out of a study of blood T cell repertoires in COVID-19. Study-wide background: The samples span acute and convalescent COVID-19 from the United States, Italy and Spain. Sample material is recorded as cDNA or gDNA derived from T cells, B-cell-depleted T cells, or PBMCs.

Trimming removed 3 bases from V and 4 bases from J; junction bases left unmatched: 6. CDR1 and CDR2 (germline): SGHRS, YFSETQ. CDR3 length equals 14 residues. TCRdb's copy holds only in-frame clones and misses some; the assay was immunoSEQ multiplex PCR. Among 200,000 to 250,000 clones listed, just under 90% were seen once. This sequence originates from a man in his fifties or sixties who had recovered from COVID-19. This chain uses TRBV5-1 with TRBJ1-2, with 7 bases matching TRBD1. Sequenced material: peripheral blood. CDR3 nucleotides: TGCGCCAGCAGCTGGGACAGCCCAGGCTATGGCTACACCTTC. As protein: CASSWDSPGYGYTF.